This TCR beta chain comes out of a study of Graves' ophthalmopathy and Graves' hyperthyroidism. Germline loops: CDR1 SNHLY, CDR2 FYNNEI. Trimming cost V 1 base and J 4 bases; bases outside gene matches: 7. The CDR3 is made up of 15 amino acids. Diagnosis was based on clinical symptoms, serum thyroxine, TRAb, thyroid ultrasound and orbital computed tomography. There are many counts of this clonotype. CDR3 regions of TCR beta were amplified from RNA transcripts. HTBI primers served in a first-round RT-PCR, which a second-round multiplex PCR followed. TCRdb passed the multiplex PCR reads through MiXCR, listing each CDR3 protein once. The table has some 1.1 million distinct CDR3 sequences, about two fifths seen once; the top ten hold 11%.

The rearrangement uses TRBV2 and TRBJ2-7; 7 nucleotides line up with TRBD2. The sample consisted of peripheral blood or thyroid tissue (not recorded which). This sequence was found in an adult man with Graves' hyperthyroidism. The DNA for the CDR3 is TGTGCCAGCAGTGAAGTCGGGGGAGGGTCGTACGAGCAGTACTTC. It codes for CASSEVGGGSYEQYF.